This entry describes one T cell receptor beta chain. Individuals drawn from approximately 26 US areas were roughly 18 to 100 years old. This specimen belongs to a study of blood T cell repertoires in COVID-19. Assay: immunoSEQ multiplex PCR; the TCRdb copy retains only in-frame clones and omits some. The data hold some 230,000 clones, with roughly 79% observed a single time. V lost 2 bases, J lost 1 base, and 9 bases lay in between. The CDR3 spans 14 residues. The germline V gene encodes CDR1 SGHDT and CDR2 YYEEEE. The genes are TRBV5-6 and TRBJ2-5; no clear D gene. This clonotype was obtained from a man aged 40-50 years who had recovered from COVID-19. Material: PBMCs or T cells enriched from blood (not recorded which). CDR3 loop: CASSFISTQETQYF. CDR3 in DNA: TGTGCCAGCAGCTTTATTAGCACCCAAGAGACCCAGTACTTC.